This TCR beta chain derives from a study of shared clonotypes between healthy human individuals. Broader study findings: Roughly 4.6% of naive CD4 clonotypes were common to a handful of donors.

Everyone who donated was a Caucasian adult who lived in Nashville, Tennessee. At the deep level, the assay was run. The assay was immunoSEQ multiplex PCR, and TCRdb's table has in-frame clones only and misses some. The sample consists of 980,000 or so clones, around three quarters of them appearing once. The CDR3 sequence is 14 residues long. V trimming: 3 bases; J trimming: 6 bases; junction bases outside the gene matches: 4. Germline V CDR1 and CDR2: MNHEY, SMNVEV (reference sequence). On this clone: Its cognate antigen is unknown.

This clonotype originated in a man aged 18 to 30 in good health. Specimen: memory CD4+ T cells sorted from blood. The subset here: CD45RA-negative fraction. J is TRBJ2-3 and V is TRBV27; 9 bases map to TRBD1. The CDR3 spells CASSLGQGRDTQYF. Written as DNA, the CDR3 is TGTGCCAGCAGTTTGGGACAGGGAAGGGATACGCAGTATTTT.